The 5 T cell receptor beta chains below come from one sample, sequenced in a study of T-cell reconstitution after alpha-beta-depleted transplantation in children. Preparation of the TCRbeta library used unique molecular identifiers. Each CDR3 protein is one row after TCRdb ran MiXCR on the PCR reads. The sample shows about 490,000 distinct CDR3 sequences, 8% to 11% of them seen only once. Sequenced here: PBMCs, sampled before TCRalphabeta/CD19-depleted stem cell transplant. The receptors were gathered from a child aged 2 to 15 with inherited bone marrow failure, due to receive a stem cell transplant.

This clonotype was detected ten times or more. CDR3 nucleotide sequence: TGTGCCAGCAGCTTAGGAACAGGGGCCAAAAACATTCAGTACTTC. Translation: CASSLGTGAKNIQYF. This sequence joins TRBV7-9 and TRBJ2-4; D is possibly TRBD1 (6 bases). In germline, CDR1 is SEHNR, CDR2 FQNEAQ (reference sequence). V was shortened by 1 base and J by 1 base, with 8 bases between the two germline ends. The CDR3 length is 15 residues.

At least ten counts were recorded for this clonotype. V gene TRBV11-2 combines with J gene TRBJ2-7, with D perhaps TRBD1 (5 bases). The CDR3 runs 15 residues. Germline V gene data show CDR1 as SGHAT and CDR2 as FQNNGV. Between the trimmed V and J ends, which lost 7 bases and 4 bases, there was a span of 20 bases. DNA for the CDR3: TGTGCCAGCACCGACGGATCCTCAGGGTTTTACGAGCAGTACTTC. Protein sequence: CASTDGSSGFYEQYF.

In its sample, this clonotype was seen many times. The chain uses TRBV27 and TRBJ1-2; D remains unclear. Deletions cut 5 bases from V and 4 bases from J, with 20 bases between. The CDR3 has 16 amino acids. CDR1 is MNHEY, CDR2 SMNVEV, per germline (reference sequence). The CDR3 bases are TGTGCCAGCAGTACCGACCCAGAAAGATCCGGCTATGGCTACACCTTC. As protein: CASSTDPERSGYGYTF.

This clonotype was observed many times. The chain employs TRBV6-1 and TRBJ1-6; a weak D match, TRBD1 (5 bases). Germline V gives CDR1 MNHNS, CDR2 SASEGT. Trimming removed 7 bases at V and 5 bases at J, with 18 bases between. The CDR3 covers 16 residues. This CDR3 is CASTLVGGADNSPLHF. For the CDR3, the DNA is TGTGCCAGCACCCTTGTGGGGGGTGCGGATAATTCACCCCTCCACTTT.

Of note for this clonotype: A much bigger clone sits one base away, suggesting this may be a read error. The chain has TRBV27 and TRBJ2-5; possibly TRBD1 for D (6 bases). The CDR3 is 16 residues long. In germline, CDR1 is MNHEY, CDR2 SMNVEV (reference sequence). V was shortened by 4 bases and J by 2 bases, with 17 bases between the two germline ends. This CDR3 reads CASSSLGQQGQETQYF. The CDR3 coding sequence is TGTGCCAGCAGTTCACTTGGGCAACAGGGACAAGAGACCCAGTACTTC.